The next 27 T cell receptor beta chains were all read from a single sample in a study of beta chain features in type 1 diabetes. The sequenced template was cDNA made from the entire isolated RNA. Sequenced by immunoSEQ multiplex PCR; TCRdb stores in-frame clones only, minus some. The sample shows around 400,000 clones, about 14% of them seen only once. Sequencing was done on a sample of naive CD4+ T cells from blood. Receptors were obtained from a woman between 18 and 29 years old in good health.

V gene TRBV19 combines with J gene TRBJ1-5; D gene uncertain. Germline V CDR1 and CDR2: LNHDA, SQIVND (reference sequence). The CDR3 consists of 15 residues. The germline V and J ends were trimmed by 5 bases and 6 bases, with 17 bases remaining between them. DNA for the CDR3: TGTGCCAGTAGTCCTCGCAGCGCGGAGCTTCAGCCCCAGCATTTT. It translates to CASSPRSAELQPQHF.

This rearrangement joins TRBV19 to TRBJ1-5; 8 positions agree with TRBD1. The CDR3 is 14 residues long. The germline gives CDR1 LNHDA, CDR2 SQIVND (reference sequence). V lost 5 bases to trimming and J lost 2 bases; unmatched junction nucleotides: 2. The DNA of the CDR3 is TGTGCCAGTAGTCGGGACAGGCGCAATCAGCCCCAGCATTTT. It yields the protein CASSRDRRNQPQHF.

This clone appeared a few times. The rearrangement links TRBV15 to TRBJ2-1, with TRBD2 identical over 7 bases. Unmatched junction bases numbered 14, after V lost 8 bases and J lost 7 bases. There are 15 residues in the CDR3. The germline gives CDR1 LNHNV, CDR2 YYDKDF (reference sequence). The CDR3 nucleotides are TGTGCCACCGGGGGTGTTGGCGGGAGCTCGAATGAGCAGTTCTTC. Residues: CATGGVGGSSNEQFF.

This clone was found a few times. The genes are TRBV5-1 and TRBJ2-7; TRBD1 agrees at 8 bases. V shed 0 bases and J 1 base; nucleotides not matched to a gene: 3. Germline V gives CDR1 SGHRS, CDR2 YFSETQ. This CDR3 is 15 amino acids long. CDR3 DNA sequence: TGCGCCAGCAGCTTGGGACAGGGGCCATCCTACGAGCAGTACTTC. It is translated as CASSLGQGPSYEQYF.

This clone occurred a few times. The rearrangement links TRBV29-1 to TRBJ1-5, with 8 bases fitting TRBD1. Germline lookup yields CDR1 SQVTM and CDR2 ANQGSEA. Trimming took 4 bases from V and 0 from J; bases not matched to a gene: 5. The CDR3 spans 15 residues. CDR3 loop: CSVGPGGNSNQPQHF. CDR3 nucleotide sequence: TGCAGCGTTGGGCCAGGGGGCAATAGCAATCAGCCCCAGCATTTT.

In the case of this clone: Other nucleotide sequences from this sample produce the same CDR3. The chain combines TRBV20-1 with TRBJ1-1; no clear D gene. Germline V gene sequence: CDR1 DFQATT, CDR2 SNEGSKA (reference sequence). CDR3 length: 11 residues. Deletions cut 5 bases from V and 0 bases from J, with 4 bases between. This chain's CDR3 is CSAPLNTEAFF. The CDR3, as DNA: TGCAGTGCTCCCTTGAACACTGAAGCTTTCTTT.

This clone was seen only a few times. The genes are TRBV28 and TRBJ2-7; 7 bases are a match to TRBD1. CDR1 and CDR2 (germline): MDHEN, SYDVKM. V shed 7 bases, J shed 2 bases, and the junction held 5 bases outside the gene matches. The length of the CDR3 is 13 residues. DNA for the CDR3: TGTGCCAGCACCCGGGACAGCCCCTACGAGCAGTACTTC. As protein: CASTRDSPYEQYF.

The table lists this clone with a few counts. In DNA form, the CDR3 reads TGTGCCAGCAGCACGAGAGAACTAGCTTTCTGGGCAGATACGCAGTATTTT. It encodes CASSTRELAFWADTQYF. The chain recombines TRBV7-2 with TRBJ2-3, with a tentative D call TRBD2 (6 bases). The germline CDR1 and CDR2 sequences are SGHTA and FQGNSA. This CDR3 region has 17 residues. The V gene lost 5 bases and the J gene lost 4 bases, with 22 bases spanning the gap.

This clone turned up a few times. The rearrangement joins TRBV9 to TRBJ2-1; 12 bases line up with TRBD2. This CDR3 has 15 residues. With V trimmed by 0 bases and J by 7 bases, 2 bases remained unmatched. CDR1 and CDR2 (germline): SGDLS, YYNGEE. The CDR3 loop reads CASSVVGTSGNEQFF. The CDR3 DNA is TGTGCCAGCAGCGTAGTCGGGACTAGCGGGAATGAGCAGTTCTTC.

The chain carries TRBV7-2 and TRBJ1-1; 11 bases match TRBD1. J gave up 5 bases and V 5 bases, and 7 bases lay outside the gene matches. CDR1 SGHTA and CDR2 FQGNSA come from the germline V gene. The CDR3 length is 15 residues. CDR3 sequence: CASSPGTGGKTEAFF. DNA of the CDR3: TGTGCCAGCAGCCCCGGGACAGGGGGGAAAACTGAAGCTTTCTTT.

In this sample, this clone turned up a few times. CDR3 residues: CASSPRTQRNEKLFF. The CDR3 DNA reads as TGCGCCAGCAGCCCCCGGACACAGAGGAATGAAAAACTGTTTTTT. J is TRBJ1-4 and V is TRBV4-3, with a possible D match to TRBD1 (5 bases). V lost 4 bases to trimming and J lost 5 bases, with 14 bases between them. The CDR3 sequence is 15 residues long. CDR1 LGHNA and CDR2 YSLEER come from the germline V gene.

Only a few counts were recorded for this clone. CDR3 region: CASSLEGLVPTKQYF. In nucleotides, the CDR3 is TGTGCCAGCAGCTTAGAGGGACTAGTACCTACGAAGCAGTACTTC. V is TRBV7-9 and J is TRBJ2-7, with TRBD2 matching 8 bases. CDR3 size: 15 residues. Per the germline V gene, CDR1 is SEHNR and CDR2 is FQNEAQ (reference sequence). With 1 base clipped from V and 8 bases from J, the junction kept 10 bases outside the gene matches. Full variable domain (missing parts from reference TRBV7-9 and TRBJ2-7): DTGVSQNPRHKITKRGQNVTFRCDPISEHNRLYWYRQTLGQGPEFLTYFQNEAQLEKSRLLSDRFSAERPKGSFSTLEIQRTEQGDSAMYLCASSLEGLVPTKQYFGPGTRLTVT.

The chain combines TRBV18 with TRBJ2-7; the D is unclear. V was pared by 3 bases and J by 2 bases, with 8 bases between. The length of the CDR3 is 13 residues. The V gene's germline CDR1 is KGHSH and CDR2 LQKENI. The CDR3 region has the DNA TGTGCCAGCTCACCCTTAGAAGCCTACGAGCAGTACTTC. Translating it yields CASSPLEAYEQYF.

This clone turned up a few times. This specimen includes other DNA sequences encoding the same CDR3. The rearrangement joins TRBV18 to TRBJ2-7, with 12 positions matching TRBD2. V trimming: 2 bases; J trimming: 4 bases; junction bases outside the gene matches: 3. Germline CDR1 and CDR2: KGHSH and LQKENI. This CDR3 is built from 15 residues. The CDR3 DNA reads as TGTGCCAGCTCACCAAGGACTAGCGGGACTTACGAGCAGTACTTC. This codes for CASSPRTSGTYEQYF.

This sequence joins TRBV4-2 and TRBJ1-2; D ambiguous. CDR1 is LGHNA and CDR2 is YNFKEQ in the germline V gene. The CDR3 is 15 amino acids. The ends were cut back, 4 bases at V and 6 bases at J, with 18 bases in the middle. CDR3 in DNA: TGTGCCAGCAGCCCCCAAGCTCGCGGGCTGGATGGCTACACCTTC. As protein: CASSPQARGLDGYTF.

This clone was detected a few times. CDR3 in DNA: TGTGCCAGCAGCTTGGAAAGGGACAGTAGCTCCTACAATGAGCAGTTCTTC. This gives the protein CASSLERDSSSYNEQFF. V gene TRBV5-8 combines with J gene TRBJ2-1, with 7 bases fitting TRBD1. This CDR3 is 17 amino acids long. V lost 0 bases, J lost 0 bases, and 6 bases stayed unmatched. Germline V CDR1 and CDR2: SGHTS, YDEGEE.

The rearrangement links TRBV2 to TRBJ2-7, with a weak D call TRBD2 (5 bases). The CDR3 length is 13 residues. The V end lost 7 bases, the J end lost 7 bases, and 17 bases lay between the germline ends. Germline CDR1 is SNHLY and CDR2 is FYNNEI. The CDR3 is CASIGIALTEQYF. Written as DNA, the CDR3 is TGTGCCAGCATTGGGATAGCGCTAACGGAGCAGTACTTC.

Comment on this clone: The conserved phenylalanine or tryptophan is not found at the CDR3 terminus, so this likely reflects a read error. The limits of the CDR3 on the DNA are not certain, so only TCRdb's listed CDR3 is given. CDR3 residues: CASTMDRPYTGAI. The chain couples TRBV27 to TRBJ2-7; the table's D call TRBD1 went unverified against the DNA. The CDR3 region is 13 residues in length, termini included. Germline values: CDR1 MNHEY, CDR2 SMNVEV (reference sequence).

The chain has TRBV5-1 and TRBJ1-1; D not certain. The CDR3 sequence is 15 residues long. Germline V gene lookup returns CDR1 SGHRS and CDR2 YFSETQ. The ends were cut back, 1 base at V and 3 bases at J, with 13 bases in the middle. CDR3 DNA sequence: TGCGCCAGCAGCTTGTATCCCGGGGTAGACACTGAAGCTTTCTTT. Amino acid sequence: CASSLYPGVDTEAFF.

The V call is TRBV28, the J call TRBJ2-4; tentatively, D is TRBD2 (6 bases). Trimming took 6 bases from V and 2 from J, leaving 14 bases between them. The CDR3 consists of 15 residues. CDR1 MDHEN and CDR2 SYDVKM come from the germline V gene. CDR3 in amino acids: CASRPYRDSKNIQYF. The CDR3 bases are TGTGCCAGCAGGCCCTACCGGGACTCCAAAAACATTCAGTACTTC.

This clone came up a few times. The rearrangement links TRBV30 to TRBJ2-7; D gene uncertain. V lost 2 bases, J lost 7 bases, and 15 bases lay in between. CDR3 length: 13 amino acids. The germline V gene encodes CDR1 GTSNPN and CDR2 SVGIG (reference sequence). This chain's CDR3 is CAWSPRFQEEQYF. In DNA form, the CDR3 reads TGTGCCTGGAGTCCCCGGTTCCAAGAGGAGCAGTACTTC.

This clone showed up just a few times. The chain recombines TRBV19 with TRBJ2-1; TRBD2 matches at 9 bases. CDR3 length equals 16 residues. Trimming removed 1 base from V and 4 bases from J; junction bases left unmatched: 5. The germline V gene encodes CDR1 LNHDA and CDR2 SQIVND (reference sequence). Written as DNA, the CDR3 is TGTGCCAGTAGTATAGGGCCAGCGGGAGGATACAATGAGCAGTTCTTC. It codes for CASSIGPAGGYNEQFF.

This clone was seen only a few times. The genes are TRBV4-2 and TRBJ2-5; D ambiguous. The CDR3 extends over 12 amino acids. CDR1 and CDR2 from the germline V gene are LGHNA and YNFKEQ. Trimming cost V 0 bases and J 5 bases, with 4 bases left between them. CDR3 sequence: CASSQDQETQYF. For the CDR3, the DNA is TGTGCCAGCAGCCAAGATCAGGAGACCCAGTACTTC.

This chain links TRBV9 with TRBJ2-2, with TRBD1 identical over 8 bases. After removal of 1 base from V and 1 base from J, the junction contained 3 bases not matched to a gene. The CDR3 is 16 residues long. Germline assignment: CDR1 SGDLS and CDR2 YYNGEE. The CDR3 DNA follows: TGTGCCAGCAGCGTAACAGGGGGGAAGAACACCGGGGAGCTGTTTTTT. Protein: CASSVTGGKNTGELFF.

This clone came up a few times. The genes are TRBV29-1 and TRBJ2-6; D remains ambiguous. CDR1 and CDR2 from the germline V gene are SQVTM and ANQGSEA. The germline V and J ends were trimmed by 4 bases and 0 bases, with 16 bases remaining between them. The CDR3 length is 17 residues. The CDR3 DNA is TGCAGCGTTGGGTACAGACATTCGAGCTCTGGGGCCAACGTCCTGACTTTC. Translated, it gives CSVGYRHSSSGANVLTF.

The CDR3 bases are TGTGCCAGTTTCGGGGTAGCGAACACCGGGGAGCTGTTTTTT. It yields the protein CASFGVANTGELFF. J is TRBJ2-2 and V is TRBV6-6; D may be TRBD2 (5 bases). Per germline, CDR1 MNHNY and CDR2 SVGAGI (reference sequence). The CDR3 extends over 14 amino acids. Trimming removed 9 bases at V and 0 bases at J, with 11 bases between.

This clone was counted between two and nine times. The chain couples TRBV4-3 to TRBJ2-7, with D maybe TRBD1 (6 bases). The CDR3 runs 17 residues. Trimming removed 4 bases from V and 4 bases from J, with 23 bases in between. The germline CDR1 and CDR2 sequences are LGHNA and YSLEER. CDR3 sequence reads: CASSPKIQWTVGYEQYF. CDR3 sequence (DNA): TGCGCCAGCAGCCCCAAGATACAATGGACAGTAGGGTACGAGCAGTACTTC.